This T cell receptor beta chain was captured by sequencing in a study of CD8+CD57+ T cells in acquired aplastic anemia. Across the study: DNA per sorted CD4+ or CD8+ sample ranged roughly 0.17 to 27.4 ug, averaging approximately 3.1 ug.

Findings and limits, study-wide: Patients and controls shared 25 to 30 CD8+ CDR3 sequences, which appeared highly expressed in patients and within their immunodominant clones.

The germline V gene encodes CDR1 SGHTA and CDR2 FQGNSA. V lost 5 bases and J lost 12; bases outside the gene matches: 10. The CDR3 is 15 amino acids. Genomic DNA, serving as template, underwent TCR beta VDJ and CDR3 profiling. MiXCR, applied by TCRdb to the reads, yields one record per CDR3 protein. The sample lists more than 150,000 distinct CDR3 sequences; 40% to 50% were seen once. For this clonotype: Its antigen is unidentified.

V gene TRBV7-2 combines with J gene TRBJ1-6, with 10 bases that match TRBD1. Specimen: sorted CD4+, CD8+, or CD8+CD57+ T cells (not recorded which) from PBMCs. The receptor was derived from a human donor in good health. In nucleotides, the CDR3 is TGTGCCAGCAGCCCAAGTGACAGGGGGCGCCTACCCCTCCACTTT. Its translation is CASSPSDRGRLPLHF. The full variable domain, its missing parts supplied by reference TRBV7-2 and TRBJ1-6, is GAGVSQSPSNKVTEKGKDVELRCDPISGHTALYWYRQSLGQGLEFLIYFQGNSAPDKSGLPSDRFSAERTGGSVSTLTIQRTQQEDSAVYLCASSPSDRGRLPLHFGNGTRLTVT.